Below, one TCR beta chain is given with its context. The junction does not match germline at one end; this may be a read error. The authors isolated at least 6.5 million PBMCs per sample. CDR3 length: 15 residues. Germline V gene data show CDR1 as MDHEN and CDR2 as SYDVKM. The data derive from a study of blood T cells in healthy people across ages. Combining a sample-barcoded 5' primer with a J-beta primer mix, a second PCR ran for about 6 to 11 cycles. TCRdb re-called the 5' RACE reads with MiXCR, one entry per CDR3 protein. The sample yields about 970,000 distinct CDR3 sequences, 45% to 60% seen once.

The chain joins TRBV28 to TRBJ2-1; 9 bases agree with TRBD1. The specimen sequenced was blood. This TCR derives from an older woman in good health. CDR3 residues: CASSSRDRVNNKQFF. The CDR3, as DNA: TGTGCCAGCAGTTCTCGGGACAGGGTCAACAATAAGCAGTTCTTC.